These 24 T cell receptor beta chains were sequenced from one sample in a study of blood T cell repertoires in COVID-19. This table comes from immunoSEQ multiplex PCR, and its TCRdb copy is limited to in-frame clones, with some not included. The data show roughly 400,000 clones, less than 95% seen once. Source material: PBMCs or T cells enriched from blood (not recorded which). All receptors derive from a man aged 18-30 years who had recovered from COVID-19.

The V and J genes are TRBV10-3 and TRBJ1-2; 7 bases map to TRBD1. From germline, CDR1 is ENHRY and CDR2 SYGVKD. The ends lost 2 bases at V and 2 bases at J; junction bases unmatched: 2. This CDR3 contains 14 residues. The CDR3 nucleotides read TGTGCCATCAGTGAGGGGGGACAGAACTATGGCTACACCTTC. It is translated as CAISEGGQNYGYTF.

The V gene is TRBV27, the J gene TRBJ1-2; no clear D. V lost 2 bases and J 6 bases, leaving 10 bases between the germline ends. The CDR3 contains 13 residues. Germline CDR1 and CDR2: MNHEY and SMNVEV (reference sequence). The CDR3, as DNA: TGTGCCAGCAGTTTAGGCGCGGCTAATGGCTACACCTTC. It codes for CASSLGAANGYTF.

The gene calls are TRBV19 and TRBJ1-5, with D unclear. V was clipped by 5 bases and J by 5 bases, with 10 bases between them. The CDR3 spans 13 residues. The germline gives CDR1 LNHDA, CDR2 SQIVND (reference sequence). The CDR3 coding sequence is TGTGCCAGTAGTTACCGACTCGATCAGCCCCAGCATTTT. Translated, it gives CASSYRLDQPQHF. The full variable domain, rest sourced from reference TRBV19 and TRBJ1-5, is DGGITQSPKYLFRKEGQNVTLSCEQNLNHDAMYWYRQDPGQGLRLIYYSQIVNDFQKGDIAEGYSVSREKKESFPLTVTSAQKNPTAFYLCASSYRLDQPQHFGDGTRLSIL.

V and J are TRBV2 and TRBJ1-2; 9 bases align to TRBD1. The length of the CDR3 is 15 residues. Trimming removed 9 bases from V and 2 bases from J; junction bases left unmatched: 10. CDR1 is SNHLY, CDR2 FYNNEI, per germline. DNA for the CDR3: TGTGCCAGTGAGCAGGGACAGGGACCAAACTATGGCTACACCTTC. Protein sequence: CASEQGQGPNYGYTF.

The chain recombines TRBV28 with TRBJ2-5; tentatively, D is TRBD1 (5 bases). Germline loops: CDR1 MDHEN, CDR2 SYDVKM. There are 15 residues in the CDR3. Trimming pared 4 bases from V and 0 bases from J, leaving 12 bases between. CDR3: CASSSSRQNQETQYF. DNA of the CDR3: TGTGCCAGCAGTTCCTCCAGACAGAACCAAGAGACCCAGTACTTC. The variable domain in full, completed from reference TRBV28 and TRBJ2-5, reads DVKVTQSSRYLVKRTGEKVFLECVQDMDHENMFWYRQDPGLGLRLIYFSYDVKMKEKGDIPEGYSVSREKKERFSLILESASTNQTSMYLCASSSSRQNQETQYFGPGTRLLVL.

CDR3 bases: TGTGCCAGCAGCTTAGCGGAACAGGGTGGAAGAAAACTGTTTTTT. Residues: CASSLAEQGGRKLFF. The genes are TRBV7-9 and TRBJ1-4; TRBD1 might be the D (6 bases). Germline V gives CDR1 SEHNR, CDR2 FQNEAQ (reference sequence). There are 15 residues in the CDR3. V was trimmed by 0 bases and J by 10 bases, leaving 15 bases between them. Combining the CDR3 with reference TRBV7-9 and TRBJ1-4 gives the whole variable domain DTGVSQNPRHKITKRGQNVTFRCDPISEHNRLYWYRQTLGQGPEFLTYFQNEAQLEKSRLLSDRFSAERPKGSFSTLEIQRTEQGDSAMYLCASSLAEQGGRKLFFGSGTQLSVL.

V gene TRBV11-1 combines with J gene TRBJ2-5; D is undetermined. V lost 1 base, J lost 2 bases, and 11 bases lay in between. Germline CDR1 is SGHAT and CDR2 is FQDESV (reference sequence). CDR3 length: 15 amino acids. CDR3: CASSLDGFRQETQYF. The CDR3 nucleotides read TGTGCCAGCAGCTTAGATGGTTTCAGACAAGAGACCCAGTACTTC.

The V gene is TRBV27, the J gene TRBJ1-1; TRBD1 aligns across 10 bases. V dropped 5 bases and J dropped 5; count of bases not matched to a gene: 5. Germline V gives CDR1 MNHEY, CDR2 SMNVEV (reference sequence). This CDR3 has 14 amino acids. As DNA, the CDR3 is TGTGCCAGCAGTGCTGACAGGGGGCTTACTGAAGCTTTCTTT. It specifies CASSADRGLTEAFF.

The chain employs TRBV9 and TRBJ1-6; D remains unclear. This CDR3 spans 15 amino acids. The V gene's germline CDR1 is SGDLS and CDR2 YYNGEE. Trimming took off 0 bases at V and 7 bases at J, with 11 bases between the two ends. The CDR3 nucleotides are TGTGCCAGCAGCGTAGCTGGTTCGAGAAATTCACCCCTCCACTTT. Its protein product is CASSVAGSRNSPLHF.

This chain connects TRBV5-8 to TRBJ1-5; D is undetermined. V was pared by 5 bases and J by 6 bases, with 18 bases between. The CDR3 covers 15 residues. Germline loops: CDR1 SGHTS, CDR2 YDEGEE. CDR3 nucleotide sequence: TGTGCCAGCAGTCCCGGGAGGGTCGGTTTTCAGCCCCAGCATTTT. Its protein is CASSPGRVGFQPQHF.

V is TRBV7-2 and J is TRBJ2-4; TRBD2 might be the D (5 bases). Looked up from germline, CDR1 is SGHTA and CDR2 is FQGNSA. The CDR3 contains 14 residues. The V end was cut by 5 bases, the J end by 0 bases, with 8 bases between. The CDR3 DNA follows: TGTGCCAGCAGCCCAGGACTAGCCAAAAACATTCAGTACTTC. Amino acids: CASSPGLAKNIQYF.

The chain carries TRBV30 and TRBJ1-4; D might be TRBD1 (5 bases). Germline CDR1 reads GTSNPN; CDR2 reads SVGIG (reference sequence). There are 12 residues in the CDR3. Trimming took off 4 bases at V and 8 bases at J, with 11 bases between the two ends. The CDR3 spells CAWNPGKEKLFF. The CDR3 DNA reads TGTGCCTGGAATCCAGGGAAGGAAAAACTGTTTTTT.

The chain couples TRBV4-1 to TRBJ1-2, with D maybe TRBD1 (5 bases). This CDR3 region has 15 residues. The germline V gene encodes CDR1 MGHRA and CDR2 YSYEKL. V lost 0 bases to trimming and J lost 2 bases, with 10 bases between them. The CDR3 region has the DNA TGCGCCAGCAGCCAAGATCCCAGGGTAAACTATGGCTACACCTTC. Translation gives CASSQDPRVNYGYTF.

CDR3 nucleotides: TGTGCCAGCAGCCATACCGACTACTACGAGCAGTACTTC. This gives the protein CASSHTDYYEQYF. The V gene is TRBV3-1 (or the pseudogene TRBV3-2), the J gene TRBJ2-7; possible D gene TRBD2, 5 bases. The V end lost 3 bases, the J end lost 3 bases, and 9 bases lay between the germline ends. This CDR3 has 13 amino acids. Per the germline V gene, CDR1 is LGHDT and CDR2 is YNNKEL (reference sequence).

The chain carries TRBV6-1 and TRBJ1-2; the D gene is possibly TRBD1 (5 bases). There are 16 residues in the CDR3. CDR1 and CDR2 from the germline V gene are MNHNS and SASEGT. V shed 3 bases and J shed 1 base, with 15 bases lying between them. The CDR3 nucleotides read TGTGCCAGCAGTGATCGTTGGACACCGGGTAACTATGGCTACACCTTC. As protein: CASSDRWTPGNYGYTF.

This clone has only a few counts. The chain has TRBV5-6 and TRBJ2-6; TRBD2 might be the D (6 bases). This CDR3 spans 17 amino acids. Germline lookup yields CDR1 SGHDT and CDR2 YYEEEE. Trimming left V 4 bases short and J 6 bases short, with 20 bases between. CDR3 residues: CASSDGTFWQQANVLTF. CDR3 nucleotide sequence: TGTGCCAGCAGCGATGGGACTTTTTGGCAGCAGGCCAACGTCCTGACTTTC.

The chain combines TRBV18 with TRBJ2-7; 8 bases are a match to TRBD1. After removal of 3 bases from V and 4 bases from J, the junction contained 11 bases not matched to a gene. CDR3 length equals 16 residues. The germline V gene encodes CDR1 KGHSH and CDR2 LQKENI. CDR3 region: CASSPPGQGSLYEQYF. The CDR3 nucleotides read TGTGCCAGCTCACCTCCCGGACAGGGATCGTTATACGAGCAGTACTTC.

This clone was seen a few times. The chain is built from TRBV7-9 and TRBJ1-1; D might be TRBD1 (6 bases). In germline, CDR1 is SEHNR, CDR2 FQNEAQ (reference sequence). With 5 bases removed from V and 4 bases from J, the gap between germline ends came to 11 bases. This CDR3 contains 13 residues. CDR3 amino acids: CASSLGTTTEAFF. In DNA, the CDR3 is TGTGCCAGCAGCCTAGGGACAACCACTGAAGCTTTCTTT.

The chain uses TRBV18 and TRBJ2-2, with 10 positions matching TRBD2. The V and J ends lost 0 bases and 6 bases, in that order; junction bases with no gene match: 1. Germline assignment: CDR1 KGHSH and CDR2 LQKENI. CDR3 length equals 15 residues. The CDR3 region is CASSPPGLASGELFF. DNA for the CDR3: TGTGCCAGCTCACCACCGGGACTAGCGTCCGGGGAGCTGTTTTTT.

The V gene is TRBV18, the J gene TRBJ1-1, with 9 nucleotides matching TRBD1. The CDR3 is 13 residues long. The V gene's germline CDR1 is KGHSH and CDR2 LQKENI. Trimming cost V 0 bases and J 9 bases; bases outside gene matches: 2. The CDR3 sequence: CASSPPGQGKAFF. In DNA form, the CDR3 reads TGTGCCAGCTCACCACCGGGACAGGGAAAAGCTTTCTTT.

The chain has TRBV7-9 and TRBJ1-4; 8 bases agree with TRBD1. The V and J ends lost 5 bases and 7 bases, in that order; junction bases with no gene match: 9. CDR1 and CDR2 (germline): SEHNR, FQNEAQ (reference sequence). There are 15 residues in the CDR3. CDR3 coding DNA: TGTGCCAGCAGCCAATCAGGGGGCGGAGGTGAAAAACTGTTTTTT. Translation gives CASSQSGGGGEKLFF.

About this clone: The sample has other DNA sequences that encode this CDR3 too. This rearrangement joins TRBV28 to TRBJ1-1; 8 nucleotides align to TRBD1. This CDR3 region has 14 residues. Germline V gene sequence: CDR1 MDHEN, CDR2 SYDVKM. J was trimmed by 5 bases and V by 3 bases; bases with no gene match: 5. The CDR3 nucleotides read TGTGCCAGCAGTTTTTCAGGGGGCAATACTGAAGCTTTCTTT. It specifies CASSFSGGNTEAFF. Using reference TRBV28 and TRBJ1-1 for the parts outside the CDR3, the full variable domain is DVKVTQSSRYLVKRTGEKVFLECVQDMDHENMFWYRQDPGLGLRLIYFSYDVKMKEKGDIPEGYSVSREKKERFSLILESASTNQTSMYLCASSFSGGNTEAFFGQGTRLTVV.

CDR3 loop: CASSQSGGTGELFF. The CDR3, as DNA: TGTGCCAGCAGCCAATCGGGTGGCACGGGGGAGCTGTTTTTT. V gene TRBV4-2 combines with J gene TRBJ2-2; D unresolved. CDR1 and CDR2 from the germline V gene are LGHNA and YNFKEQ. The CDR3 is made up of 14 amino acids. The V gene lost 2 bases and the J gene lost 8 bases, with 12 bases spanning the gap.

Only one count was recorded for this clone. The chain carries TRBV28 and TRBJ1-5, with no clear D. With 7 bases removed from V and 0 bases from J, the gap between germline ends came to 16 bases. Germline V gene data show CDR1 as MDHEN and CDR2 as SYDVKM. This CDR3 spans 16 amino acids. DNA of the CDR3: TGTGCCAGCACCACCCCCGGGAGCTATAGCAATCAGCCCCAGCATTTT. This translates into CASTTPGSYSNQPQHF.